The 31 T cell receptor beta chains presented below share a single source sample, sequenced in a study of shared clonotypes between healthy human individuals. The protocol was immunoSEQ multiplex PCR, while the TCRdb copy is restricted to in-frame clones and leaves out a portion. The sample gives around 2.5 million clones, more than 85% of which show up once; approximately 0.36% is in the top ten. The specimen was naive CD4+ T cells from PBMCs. Subset indicated: CD45RA+ positively selected. These receptors were obtained from a man in his late teens or twenties in good health. Some clones in this sample may be carry-over from other donors' samples.

The chain has TRBV14 and TRBJ2-1; maybe TRBD2 (6 bases). The CDR3 spans 16 residues. Germline values: CDR1 SGHDN, CDR2 FVKESK. Trimming cost V 0 bases and J 2 bases, with 11 bases left between them. The CDR3 loop reads CASSQDRGFPYNEQFF. CDR3 coding DNA: TGTGCCAGCAGCCAAGACCGGGGGTTCCCCTACAATGAGCAGTTCTTC.

The V and J genes are TRBV19 and TRBJ1-5; D may be TRBD1 (6 bases). V was clipped by 7 bases and J by 0 bases, with 25 bases between them. The CDR3 has 19 residues. Germline CDR1 is LNHDA and CDR2 is SQIVND (reference sequence). The CDR3: CASTPRGAAGFYSNQPQHF. The CDR3 bases are TGTGCCAGTACCCCTCGGGGGGCCGCTGGCTTCTATAGCAATCAGCCCCAGCATTTT.

This chain uses TRBV7-3 with TRBJ2-1; 9 bases are a match to TRBD2. Germline loops: CDR1 SGHTA, CDR2 FQGTGA. The ends lost 2 bases at V and 5 bases at J; junction bases unmatched: 7. CDR3 length: 16 amino acids. The CDR3 here is CASSLAGGPHHNEQFF. DNA of the CDR3: TGTGCCAGCAGCTTAGCGGGGGGGCCTCACCACAATGAGCAGTTCTTC.

V gene TRBV28 combines with J gene TRBJ1-2; D may be TRBD1 (6 bases). V lost 6 bases and J lost 6, with 23 bases in between. Germline loops: CDR1 MDHEN, CDR2 SYDVKM. The CDR3 has 16 residues. This CDR3 is CASRGHYSDRPDGYTF. The CDR3 DNA reads TGTGCCAGCAGGGGGCATTATTCGGACAGACCTGATGGCTACACCTTC.

V is TRBV7-2 and J is TRBJ2-7; 8 bases match TRBD1. Germline V gene lookup returns CDR1 SGHTA and CDR2 FQGNSA. Unmatched junction bases numbered 5, after V lost 5 bases and J lost 2 bases. The CDR3 is 14 amino acids. CDR3 loop: CASSIQGAAYEQYF. CDR3 bases: TGTGCCAGCAGCATCCAGGGGGCTGCCTACGAGCAGTACTTC.

This chain connects TRBV5-4 to TRBJ2-2; no clear D gene. Trimming stripped 0 bases from V and 3 bases from J, with 3 bases between. The CDR3 is 13 amino acids. Germline V gene data show CDR1 as SGHNT and CDR2 as YYREEE (reference sequence). CDR3 sequence (DNA): TGTGCCAGCAGCTTGGCGTACACCGGGGAGCTGTTTTTT. As protein: CASSLAYTGELFF. The full variable domain, with the rest looked up from reference TRBV5-4 and TRBJ2-2, is ETGVTQSPTHLIKTRGQQVTLRCSSQSGHNTVSWYQQALGQGPQFIFQYYREEENGRGNFPPRFSGLQFPNYSSELNVNALELDDSALYLCASSLAYTGELFFGEGSRLTVL.

The chain employs TRBV28 and TRBJ1-1, with a possible D match to TRBD1 (5 bases). Germline values: CDR1 MDHEN, CDR2 SYDVKM. CDR3 length equals 15 residues. V was clipped by 6 bases and J by 3 bases, with 17 bases between them. The CDR3 DNA reads TGTGCCAGCAGGTACTGGTGGTTAGGGGACACTGAAGCTTTCTTT. Its translation is CASRYWWLGDTEAFF.

A single count supports this clone. The chain is built from TRBV5-1 and TRBJ1-1; 7 bases match TRBD1. Germline CDR1 SGHRS, CDR2 YFSETQ. V lost 4 bases, J lost 7 bases, and 10 bases stayed unmatched. CDR3 size: 14 residues. The CDR3 sequence is CASSTSTGLVEAFF. The CDR3 DNA is TGCGCCAGCAGCACTTCGACAGGGCTGGTTGAAGCTTTCTTT.

CDR3 loop: CASSATGGWDYGYTF. The CDR3 nucleotides are TGTGCCAGCAGCGCGACAGGGGGCTGGGACTATGGCTACACCTTC. The chain carries TRBV7-9 and TRBJ1-2; 10 bases are a match to TRBD1. Trimming at V came to 5 bases and at J to 3 bases, leaving 6 bases not matched to a gene. The CDR3 length is 15 residues. Germline CDR1 is SEHNR and CDR2 is FQNEAQ (reference sequence).

This chain uses TRBV28 with TRBJ2-7, with D possibly being TRBD1 (5 bases). Germline CDR1 is MDHEN and CDR2 is SYDVKM. The CDR3 totals 17 residues. Between the trimmed V and J ends, which lost 1 base and 5 bases, there was a span of 21 bases. CDR3 DNA: TGTGCCAGCAGTTTATACCAAACCCTGCAGGGCCTAGACGAGCAGTACTTC. Encoded protein: CASSLYQTLQGLDEQYF.

The J gene is TRBJ2-2, the V gene TRBV5-1; no reliable D call. V shed 0 bases and J shed 1 base, with 7 bases lying between them. This CDR3 region has 15 residues. Germline-derived CDR1 and CDR2 are SGHRS and YFSETQ. In DNA form, the CDR3 reads TGCGCCAGCAGCTTGGCCGTAAAGAACACCGGGGAGCTGTTTTTT. Protein sequence: CASSLAVKNTGELFF.

The chain has TRBV5-1 and TRBJ2-5; TRBD1 agrees at 7 bases. The CDR3 loop spans 15 amino acids. The V and J ends lost 5 bases and 5 bases, in that order; junction bases with no gene match: 12. Per germline, CDR1 SGHRS and CDR2 YFSETQ. The CDR3 is CASRLMTGTAETQYF. CDR3 in DNA: TGCGCCAGCAGGTTGATGACCGGGACAGCGGAGACCCAGTACTTC.

This clone was seen a single time. J is TRBJ2-3 and V is TRBV11-2; 15 nucleotides line up with TRBD2. With V trimmed by 3 bases and J by 6 bases, 7 bases remained unmatched. The CDR3 extends over 17 amino acids. CDR1 SGHAT and CDR2 FQNNGV come from the germline V gene. The CDR3 protein is CASSFGLAGGPPDTQYF. The CDR3 coding sequence is TGTGCCAGCAGCTTTGGACTAGCGGGAGGGCCTCCCGATACGCAGTATTTT. The variable domain in full, completed from reference TRBV11-2 and TRBJ2-3, reads EAGVAQSPRYKIIEKRQSVAFWCNPISGHATLYWYQQILGQGPKLLIQFQNNGVVDDSQLPKDRFSAERLKGVDSTLKIQPAKLEDSAVYLCASSFGLAGGPPDTQYFGPGTRLTVL.

This clone was observed once. At the DNA level, this CDR3 is encoded by other sequences in the same sample as well. V is TRBV27 and J is TRBJ1-5, with 9 bases fitting TRBD1. The germline V gene encodes CDR1 MNHEY and CDR2 SMNVEV (reference sequence). The CDR3 consists of 15 residues. The V gene end was trimmed by 4 bases and the J gene end by 4 bases; junction bases not matched to a gene: 5. CDR3: CASSSQGAGNQPQHF. DNA for the CDR3: TGTGCCAGCAGTTCACAGGGGGCGGGTAATCAGCCCCAGCATTTT.

This CDR3 is CASSLLLGGEGVRVNIQYF. DNA of the CDR3: TGTGCCAGCAGTCTTCTCCTCGGGGGAGAAGGGGTTAGGGTAAACATTCAGTACTTC. The V gene is TRBV27, the J gene TRBJ2-4, with a weak D call TRBD2 (6 bases). This CDR3 region has 19 residues. The V end was cut by 5 bases, the J end by 6 bases, with 29 bases between. Germline assignment: CDR1 MNHEY and CDR2 SMNVEV (reference sequence).

In this sample, this clone turned up once. V gene TRBV19 combines with J gene TRBJ2-5; weak D call: TRBD2 (5 bases). This CDR3 has 16 residues. V dropped 3 bases and J dropped 0 bases, with 14 bases sitting between them. CDR1 LNHDA and CDR2 SQIVND come from the germline V gene (reference sequence). Here the CDR3 DNA reads TGTGCCAGTAGTATTCCCGAAGCGGACCACCAAGAGACCCAGTACTTC. This gives the protein CASSIPEADHQETQYF.

The chain combines TRBV19 with TRBJ2-3; possibly TRBD2 for D (5 bases). Trimming took off 5 bases at V and 6 bases at J, with 15 bases between the two ends. The CDR3 sequence is 14 residues long. Per germline, CDR1 LNHDA and CDR2 SQIVND (reference sequence). This CDR3 is CASSQRRQRDTQYF. CDR3 DNA sequence: TGTGCCAGTAGTCAGCGGCGACAACGGGATACGCAGTATTTT.

The rearrangement joins TRBV19 to TRBJ1-1; tentatively, D is TRBD1 (6 bases). Deletions cut 6 bases from V and 2 bases from J, with 13 bases between. The CDR3 has 14 residues. CDR1 LNHDA and CDR2 SQIVND come from the germline V gene (reference sequence). Here the CDR3 DNA reads TGTGCCAGTAGAGACAGGCGGGGTAACACTGAAGCTTTCTTT. Translation: CASRDRRGNTEAFF.

The genes are TRBV10-3 and TRBJ2-3; 7 bases agree with TRBD2. CDR3 length: 16 residues. The germline gives CDR1 ENHRY, CDR2 SYGVKD. V was pared by 2 bases and J by 2 bases, with 7 bases of the junction left unmatched. This CDR3 reads CAISENTGGFTDTQYF. In nucleotides, the CDR3 is TGTGCCATCAGTGAGAATACGGGGGGATTCACAGATACGCAGTATTTT.

The chain links TRBV11-2 to TRBJ1-2; D uncertain. This CDR3 comprises 13 residues. Germline CDR1 and CDR2: SGHAT and FQNNGV. V lost 0 bases and J 4 bases, leaving 6 bases between the germline ends. CDR3 DNA sequence: TGTGCCAGCAGCTTAGAACTGGGCTATGGCTACACCTTC. Its protein is CASSLELGYGYTF.

V and J are TRBV4-2 and TRBJ2-5, with D perhaps TRBD1 (5 bases). In germline, CDR1 is LGHNA, CDR2 YNFKEQ. The germline V and J ends were trimmed by 4 bases and 2 bases, with 11 bases remaining between them. The CDR3 consists of 14 residues. The CDR3 nucleotides are TGTGCCAGCAGCCGGCGGCAGGGACAAGAGACCCAGTACTTC. Translated, it gives CASSRRQGQETQYF.

The chain has TRBV27 and TRBJ2-1; 9 nucleotides align to TRBD2. The J segment lost 4 bases and the V segment lost 8 bases, leaving 18 bases of the junction unmatched. CDR3 size: 18 residues. CDR1 is MNHEY and CDR2 is SMNVEV in the germline V gene (reference sequence). The CDR3 sequence is CASGFHNFLAGRYNEQFF. In DNA form, the CDR3 reads TGTGCCAGCGGATTTCATAACTTTCTAGCGGGACGGTACAATGAGCAGTTCTTC.

The chain couples TRBV5-5 to TRBJ1-5; D unclear. The V end was cut by 8 bases, the J end by 3 bases, with 15 bases between. There are 14 residues in the CDR3. Looked up from germline, CDR1 is SGHKS and CDR2 is YYEKEE (reference sequence). The CDR3 loop is CARIRTLFNQPQHF. Here the CDR3 DNA reads TGTGCCAGGATAAGGACCTTATTCAATCAGCCCCAGCATTTT.

The V and J genes are TRBV5-1 and TRBJ2-1; D might be TRBD2 (5 bases). This CDR3 is 17 amino acids long. Per the germline V gene, CDR1 is SGHRS and CDR2 is YFSETQ. V lost 0 bases to trimming and J lost 1 base, with 14 bases between them. This chain's CDR3 is CASSLGAQRTSYNEQFF. CDR3 coding DNA: TGCGCCAGCAGCTTGGGGGCACAGCGGACGTCCTACAATGAGCAGTTCTTC.

The chain has TRBV20-1 and TRBJ2-3; D gene ambiguous. The CDR3 has 10 amino acids. The V and J ends lost 5 bases and 9 bases respectively, with 9 bases between them. The germline CDR1 and CDR2 sequences are DFQATT and SNEGSKA (reference sequence). The CDR3 bases are TGCAGTGCTGGGATGGGCACGCAGTATTTT. It encodes CSAGMGTQYF.

This sequence joins TRBV5-1 and TRBJ2-6, with 7 bases fitting TRBD1. Losses at the gene ends were 3 bases for V and 2 bases for J; bases not matched to a gene: 8. The CDR3 length is 17 residues. Germline CDR1 reads SGHRS; CDR2 reads YFSETQ. This CDR3 is CASSSLEGATGANVLTF. DNA of the CDR3: TGCGCCAGCAGCTCCCTAGAGGGGGCTACTGGGGCCAACGTCCTGACTTTC.

Turning to this clone: The same CDR3 arises from other DNA sequences in this sample as well. This sequence joins TRBV27 and TRBJ1-5; D gene unclear. CDR3 length: 12 amino acids. V lost 4 bases to trimming and J lost 5 bases, with 6 bases between them. Germline V gene sequence: CDR1 MNHEY, CDR2 SMNVEV (reference sequence). CDR3 sequence reads: CASSSRDQPQHF. CDR3 nucleotide sequence: TGTGCCAGCAGTTCGAGGGATCAGCCCCAGCATTTT.

The chain employs TRBV7-9 and TRBJ2-1, with 11 bases that match TRBD1. Germline CDR1 reads SEHNR; CDR2 reads FQNEAQ (reference sequence). The CDR3 contains 16 residues. With 5 bases clipped from V and 7 bases from J, the junction kept 10 bases outside the gene matches. The CDR3 sequence: CASSLKWTGGLNEQFF. CDR3 sequence (DNA): TGTGCCAGCAGCCTGAAGTGGACAGGGGGCTTAAATGAGCAGTTCTTC.

The rearrangement uses TRBV5-1 and TRBJ2-7, with no clear D. CDR1 SGHRS and CDR2 YFSETQ come from the germline V gene. This CDR3 is built from 15 residues. The ends were cut back, 4 bases at V and 1 base at J, with 15 bases in the middle. The CDR3 sequence is CASSPSPQGSYEQYF. In DNA, the CDR3 is TGCGCCAGCAGCCCATCCCCCCAAGGTTCCTACGAGCAGTACTTC. The full variable domain, rest sourced from reference TRBV5-1 and TRBJ2-7, is KAGVTQTPRYLIKTRGQQVTLSCSPISGHRSVSWYQQTPGQGLQFLFEYFSETQRNKGNFPGRFSGRQFSNSRSEMNVSTLELGDSALYLCASSPSPQGSYEQYFGPGTRLTVT.

The V call is TRBV5-4, the J call TRBJ2-6, with 8 positions matching TRBD2. From germline, CDR1 is SGHNT and CDR2 YYREEE (reference sequence). V was pared by 2 bases and J by 0 bases, with 4 bases of the junction left unmatched. This CDR3 has 17 residues. The CDR3 DNA is TGTGCCAGCAGCTTCGGCGGGAGGCGCTCTGGGGCCAACGTCCTGACTTTC. Its translation is CASSFGGRRSGANVLTF.

CDR3 sequence reads: CASSSPRGRGASGRAERAKNIQYF. The CDR3 nucleotides are TGTGCCAGCAGCTCTCCCCGGGGCAGGGGTGCTAGCGGGAGGGCCGAGAGGGCCAAAAACATTCAGTACTTC. This chain connects TRBV7-1 to TRBJ2-4; TRBD2 matches at 12 bases. TRBV7-1 is recorded as an ORF, its role being uncertain. V gave up 3 bases and J gave up 1 base; unmatched junction bases: 25. The CDR3 is 24 amino acids.